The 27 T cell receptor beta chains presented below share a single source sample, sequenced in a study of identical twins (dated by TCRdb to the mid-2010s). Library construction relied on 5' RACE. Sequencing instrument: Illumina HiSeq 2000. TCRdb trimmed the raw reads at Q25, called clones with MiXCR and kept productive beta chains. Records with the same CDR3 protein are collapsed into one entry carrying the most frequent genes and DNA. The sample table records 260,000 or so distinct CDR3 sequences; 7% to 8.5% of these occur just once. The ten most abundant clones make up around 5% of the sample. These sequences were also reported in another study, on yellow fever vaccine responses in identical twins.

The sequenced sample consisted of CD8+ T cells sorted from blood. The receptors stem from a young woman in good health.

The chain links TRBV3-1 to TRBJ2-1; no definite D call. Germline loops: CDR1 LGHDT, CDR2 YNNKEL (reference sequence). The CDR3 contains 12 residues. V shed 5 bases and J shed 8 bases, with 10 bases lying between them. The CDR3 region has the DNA TGTGCCAGCAGCTACGAGAGGCATGAGCAGTTCTTC. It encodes CASSYERHEQFF.

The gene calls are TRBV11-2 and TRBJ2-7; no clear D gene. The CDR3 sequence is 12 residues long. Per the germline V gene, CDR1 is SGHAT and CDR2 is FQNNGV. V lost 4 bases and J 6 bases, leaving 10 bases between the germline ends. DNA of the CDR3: TGTGCCAGCAGCTCCCATCGTCTCGAGCAGTACGTC. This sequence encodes CASSSHRLEQYV.

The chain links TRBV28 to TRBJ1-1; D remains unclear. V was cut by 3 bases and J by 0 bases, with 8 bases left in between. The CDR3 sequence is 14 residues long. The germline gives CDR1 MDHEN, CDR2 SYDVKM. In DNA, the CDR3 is TGTGCCAGCAGTTTGGGCAACATGAACACTGAAGCTTTCTTT. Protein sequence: CASSLGNMNTEAFF.

CDR3 residues: CASSESEGAVETQYF. For the CDR3, the DNA is TGTGCCAGCAGTGAGTCCGAGGGGGCTGTCGAGACCCAGTACTTC. This rearrangement joins TRBV6-1 to TRBJ2-5; 7 bases match TRBD1. The CDR3 covers 15 residues. Germline CDR1 and CDR2: MNHNS and SASEGT. J gave up 5 bases and V 3 bases, and 9 bases lay outside the gene matches.

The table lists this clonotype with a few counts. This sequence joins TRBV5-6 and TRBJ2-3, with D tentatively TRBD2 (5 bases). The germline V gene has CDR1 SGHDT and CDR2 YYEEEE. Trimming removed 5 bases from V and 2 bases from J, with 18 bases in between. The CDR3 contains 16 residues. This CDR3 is CASSAGGSGYTDTQYF. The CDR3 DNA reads TGTGCCAGCAGTGCCGGCGGCAGCGGATACACAGATACGCAGTATTTT.

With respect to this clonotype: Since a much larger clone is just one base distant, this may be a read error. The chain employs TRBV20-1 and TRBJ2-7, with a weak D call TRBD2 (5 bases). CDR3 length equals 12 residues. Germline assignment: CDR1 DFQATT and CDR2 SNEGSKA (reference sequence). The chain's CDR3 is CSTREVSYEQYF. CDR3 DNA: TGCAGTACTAGAGAGGTCAGCTACGAGCAGTACTTC.

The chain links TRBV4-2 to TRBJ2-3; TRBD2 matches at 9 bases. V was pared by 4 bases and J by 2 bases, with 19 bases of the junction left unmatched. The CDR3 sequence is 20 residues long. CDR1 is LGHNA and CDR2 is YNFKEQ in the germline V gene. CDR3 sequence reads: CASSLSVGGRDRDFTDTQYF. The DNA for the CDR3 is TGTGCCAGCAGCCTTTCGGTAGGCGGGAGGGACCGAGACTTCACAGATACGCAGTATTTT.

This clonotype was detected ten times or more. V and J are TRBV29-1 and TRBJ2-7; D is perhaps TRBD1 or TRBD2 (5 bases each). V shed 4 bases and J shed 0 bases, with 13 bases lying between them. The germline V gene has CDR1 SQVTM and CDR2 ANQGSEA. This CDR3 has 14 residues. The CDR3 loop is CSVVSFGASYEQYF. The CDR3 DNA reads TGCAGCGTTGTGTCGTTCGGGGCCTCCTACGAGCAGTACTTC.

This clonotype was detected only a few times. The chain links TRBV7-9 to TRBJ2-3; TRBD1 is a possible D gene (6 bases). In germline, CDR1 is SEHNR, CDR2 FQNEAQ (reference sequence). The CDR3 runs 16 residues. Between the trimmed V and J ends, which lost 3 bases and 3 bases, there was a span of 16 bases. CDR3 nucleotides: TGTGCCAGCAGCTTTACTTTACAGGGTAGTACAGATACGCAGTATTTT. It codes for CASSFTLQGSTDTQYF.

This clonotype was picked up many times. The CDR3 loop reads CASSRFPTDFQETQYF. For the CDR3, the DNA is TGTGCCAGCAGCCGCTTTCCGACAGATTTCCAAGAGACCCAGTACTTC. The V and J genes are TRBV11-2 and TRBJ2-5; perhaps TRBD1 as D (5 bases). Trimming shortened V by 5 bases and J by 1 base, and 17 bases separated the two germline ends. The CDR3 loop spans 16 amino acids. CDR1 is SGHAT and CDR2 is FQNNGV in the germline V gene.

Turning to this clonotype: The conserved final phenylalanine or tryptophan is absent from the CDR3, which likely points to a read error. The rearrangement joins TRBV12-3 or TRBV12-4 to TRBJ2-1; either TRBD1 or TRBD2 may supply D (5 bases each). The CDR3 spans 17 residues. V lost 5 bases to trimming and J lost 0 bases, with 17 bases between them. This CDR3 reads CASSHLLRESSYNEQFY. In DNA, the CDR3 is TGTGCCAGCAGTCACCTCCTCAGGGAGAGCTCCTACAATGAGCAGTTCTAC.

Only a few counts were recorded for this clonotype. CDR3 DNA: TGTGCCAGCAGCGTAGAACCCTCACAGGGGTGGGTCTCTGAAGCTTTCTTT. It codes for CASSVEPSQGWVSEAFF. The gene calls are TRBV9 and TRBJ1-1, with 7 nucleotides matching TRBD1. The CDR3 is made up of 17 amino acids. V lost 0 bases and J lost 6; bases outside the gene matches: 14. The germline V gene encodes CDR1 SGDLS and CDR2 YYNGEE.

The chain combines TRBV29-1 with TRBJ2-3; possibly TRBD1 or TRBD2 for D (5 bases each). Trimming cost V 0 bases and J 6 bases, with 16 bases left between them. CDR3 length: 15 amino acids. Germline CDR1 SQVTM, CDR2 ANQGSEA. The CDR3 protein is CSVEDAGSRGDTQYF. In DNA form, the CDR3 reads TGCAGCGTTGAAGACGCAGGGTCAAGAGGGGATACGCAGTATTTT.

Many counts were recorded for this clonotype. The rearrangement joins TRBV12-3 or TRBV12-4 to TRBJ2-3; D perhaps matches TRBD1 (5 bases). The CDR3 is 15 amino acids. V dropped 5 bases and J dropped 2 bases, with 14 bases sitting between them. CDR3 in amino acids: CASSPSDKLTDTQYF. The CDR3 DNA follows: TGTGCCAGCAGTCCTTCGGACAAGCTCACAGATACGCAGTATTTT.

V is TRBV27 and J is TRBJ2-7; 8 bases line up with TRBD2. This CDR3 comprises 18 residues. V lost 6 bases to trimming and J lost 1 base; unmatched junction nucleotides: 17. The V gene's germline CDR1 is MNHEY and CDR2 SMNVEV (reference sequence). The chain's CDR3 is CASSEEGPLPGGSYEQYF. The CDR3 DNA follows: TGTGCCAGCAGCGAGGAAGGGCCACTACCGGGAGGGTCCTACGAGCAGTACTTC.

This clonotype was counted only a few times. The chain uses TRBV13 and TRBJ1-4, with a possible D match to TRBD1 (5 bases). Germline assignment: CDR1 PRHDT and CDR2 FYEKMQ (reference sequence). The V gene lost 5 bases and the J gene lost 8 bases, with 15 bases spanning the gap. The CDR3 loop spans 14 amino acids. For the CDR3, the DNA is TGTGCCAGCAGCGTTCAGGGAAGTGGCGAAAAACTGTTTTTT. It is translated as CASSVQGSGEKLFF.

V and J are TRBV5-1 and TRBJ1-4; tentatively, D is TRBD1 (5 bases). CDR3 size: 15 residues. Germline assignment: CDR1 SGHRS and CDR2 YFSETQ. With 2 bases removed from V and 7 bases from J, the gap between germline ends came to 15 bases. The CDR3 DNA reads TGCGCCAGCAGCTTTTCTGCCGGAAGGGGTGAAAAACTGTTTTTT. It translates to CASSFSAGRGEKLFF. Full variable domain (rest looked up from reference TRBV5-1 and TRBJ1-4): KAGVTQTPRYLIKTRGQQVTLSCSPISGHRSVSWYQQTPGQGLQFLFEYFSETQRNKGNFPGRFSGRQFSNSRSEMNVSTLELGDSALYLCASSFSAGRGEKLFFGSGTQLSVL.

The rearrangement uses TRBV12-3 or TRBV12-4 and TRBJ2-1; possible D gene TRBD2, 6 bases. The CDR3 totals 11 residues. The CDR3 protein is CAWGGINEQFF. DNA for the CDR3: TGTGCGTGGGGAGGAATCAATGAGCAGTTCTTC.

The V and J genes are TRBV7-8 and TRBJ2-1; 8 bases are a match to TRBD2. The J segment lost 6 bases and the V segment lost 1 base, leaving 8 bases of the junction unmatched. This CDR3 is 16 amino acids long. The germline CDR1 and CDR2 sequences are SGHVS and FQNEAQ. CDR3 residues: CASSLEGGTSGNEQFF. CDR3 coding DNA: TGTGCCAGCAGCTTAGAGGGGGGAACTAGCGGCAATGAGCAGTTCTTC.

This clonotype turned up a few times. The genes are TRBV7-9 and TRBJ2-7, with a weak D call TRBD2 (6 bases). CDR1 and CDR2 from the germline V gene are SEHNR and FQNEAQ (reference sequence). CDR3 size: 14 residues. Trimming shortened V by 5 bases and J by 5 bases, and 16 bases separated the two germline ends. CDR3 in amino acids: CASSPRDGGDEQYF. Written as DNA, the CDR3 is TGTGCCAGCAGCCCCCGGGACGGCGGGGACGAGCAGTACTTC.

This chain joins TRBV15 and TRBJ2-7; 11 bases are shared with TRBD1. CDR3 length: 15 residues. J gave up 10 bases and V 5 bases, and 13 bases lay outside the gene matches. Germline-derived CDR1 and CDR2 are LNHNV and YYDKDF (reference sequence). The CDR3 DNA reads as TGTGCCACCAGCTCGGACAGGGGGCCAAGGTATCAACAGTACGTC. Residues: CATSSDRGPRYQQYV.

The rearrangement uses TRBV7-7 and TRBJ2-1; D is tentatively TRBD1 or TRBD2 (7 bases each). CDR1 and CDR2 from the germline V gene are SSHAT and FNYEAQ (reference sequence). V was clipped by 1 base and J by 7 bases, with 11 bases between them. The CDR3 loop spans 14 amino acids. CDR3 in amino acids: CASSLGEGANEQFF. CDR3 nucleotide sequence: TGTGCCAGCAGCTTAGGGGAGGGGGCGAATGAGCAGTTCTTC.

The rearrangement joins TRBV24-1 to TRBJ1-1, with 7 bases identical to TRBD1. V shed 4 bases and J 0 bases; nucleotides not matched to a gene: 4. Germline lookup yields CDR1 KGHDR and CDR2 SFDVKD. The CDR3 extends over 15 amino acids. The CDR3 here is CATSDGTVLNTEAFF. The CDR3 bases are TGTGCCACCAGTGACGGGACAGTACTGAACACTGAAGCTTTCTTT.

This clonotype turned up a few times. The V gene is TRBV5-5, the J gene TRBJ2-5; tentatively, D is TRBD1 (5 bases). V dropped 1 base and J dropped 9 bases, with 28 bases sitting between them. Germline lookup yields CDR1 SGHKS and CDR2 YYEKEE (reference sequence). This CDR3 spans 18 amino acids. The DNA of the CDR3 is TGTGCCAGCAGCTTGACCTGGACAACCCTCAACCAAGAGATGGCCCAGTACTTC. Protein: CASSLTWTTLNQEMAQYF.

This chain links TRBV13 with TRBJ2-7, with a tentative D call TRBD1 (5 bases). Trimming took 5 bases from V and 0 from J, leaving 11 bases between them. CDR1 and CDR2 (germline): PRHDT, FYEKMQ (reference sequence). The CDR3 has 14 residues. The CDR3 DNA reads TGTGCCAGCAGCGTACAGGAGAGCTCCTACGAGCAGTACTTC. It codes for CASSVQESSYEQYF.

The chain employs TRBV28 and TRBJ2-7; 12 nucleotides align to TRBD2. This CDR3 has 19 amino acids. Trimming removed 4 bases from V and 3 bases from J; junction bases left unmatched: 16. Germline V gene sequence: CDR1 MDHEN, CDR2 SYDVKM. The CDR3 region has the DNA TGTGCCAGCAGTTCGGTCAGACTAGCGGGAGATCGAGCCTACTACGAGCAGTACTTC. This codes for CASSSVRLAGDRAYYEQYF.

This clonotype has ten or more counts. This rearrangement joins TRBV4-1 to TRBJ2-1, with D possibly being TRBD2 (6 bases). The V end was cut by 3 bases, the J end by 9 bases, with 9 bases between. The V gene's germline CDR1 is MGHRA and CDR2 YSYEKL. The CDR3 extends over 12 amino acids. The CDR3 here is CASSHSSGEQFF. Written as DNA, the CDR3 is TGCGCCAGCAGCCATAGTAGCGGTGAGCAGTTCTTC.